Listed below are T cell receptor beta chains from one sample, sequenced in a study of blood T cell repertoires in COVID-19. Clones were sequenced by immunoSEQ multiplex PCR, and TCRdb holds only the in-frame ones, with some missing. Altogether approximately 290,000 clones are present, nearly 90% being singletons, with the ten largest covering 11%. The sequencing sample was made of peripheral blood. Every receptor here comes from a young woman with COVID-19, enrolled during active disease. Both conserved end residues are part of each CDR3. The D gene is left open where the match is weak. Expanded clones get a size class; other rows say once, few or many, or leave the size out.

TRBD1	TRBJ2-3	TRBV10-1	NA	TGCGCCAGCAGTCCCGGGACAGGGATCACAGATACGCAGTATTTT	CASSPGTGITDTQYF
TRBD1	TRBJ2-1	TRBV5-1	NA	TGCGCCAGCAGCTTGGCCCGGACAGGGGGCGCGAATGAGCAGTTCTTC	CASSLARTGGANEQFF
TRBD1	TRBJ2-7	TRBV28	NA	TGTGCCAGCAGTGCCAGACCGGGACAGGGTTACTACGAGCAGTACTTC	CASSARPGQGYYEQYF
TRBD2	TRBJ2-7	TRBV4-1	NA	TGCGCCAGCAGCCAAGGACTAGCGGCCCGGGCGTACGAGCAGTACTTC	CASSQGLAARAYEQYF
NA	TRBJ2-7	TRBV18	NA	TGTGCCAGCTCGGAAGGGGTTGGTTCTTACGAGCAGTACTTC	CASSEGVGSYEQYF
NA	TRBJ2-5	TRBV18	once	TGTGCCAGCTCACCCAGGAGGTCCAGGCAAGAGACCCAGTACTTC	CASSPRRSRQETQYF
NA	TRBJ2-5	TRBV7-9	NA	TGTGCCAGCAGCTTATCGATAGCAGGGAAGGCCCAGTACTTC	CASSLSIAGKAQYF
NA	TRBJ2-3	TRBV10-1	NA	TGCGCCAGCAGTGATACAGGCTTCAGGGAAGATACGCAGTATTTT	CASSDTGFREDTQYF
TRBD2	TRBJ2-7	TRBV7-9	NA	TGTGCCAGCAGCTTAGATAGACTAGCGGACTCCTACGAGCAGTACTTC	CASSLDRLADSYEQYF
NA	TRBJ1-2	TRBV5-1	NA	TGCGCCAGCAGCGAGGGAAACTATGGCTACACCTTC	CASSEGNYGYTF
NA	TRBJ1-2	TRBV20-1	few	TGCAGTGCTAGTCATACAGGCCTAGAGACCTTC	CSASHTGLETF
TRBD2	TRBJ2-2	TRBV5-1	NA	TGCGCCACCAAAGTACTAGCGGAGAACACCGGGGAGCTGTTTTTT	CATKVLAENTGELFF
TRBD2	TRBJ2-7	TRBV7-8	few	TGTGCCAGCAGCTTACTAGCGGGACCAGGAGACTACGAGCAGTACTTC	CASSLLAGPGDYEQYF
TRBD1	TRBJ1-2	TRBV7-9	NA	TGTGCCAGCAGCTTAGGCGACAGGGGCTATGGCGGCTACACCTTC	CASSLGDRGYGGYTF
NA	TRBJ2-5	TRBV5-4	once	TGTGCCAGCAGCTTGATTAGCTTTTCGGAGACCCAGTACTTC	CASSLISFSETQYF
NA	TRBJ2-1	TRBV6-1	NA	TGTGCCAGCAGGGAACATTTGGAGGTGAATACCCCGCTCAATGAGCAGTTCTTC	CASREHLEVNTPLNEQFF
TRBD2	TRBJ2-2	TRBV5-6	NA	TGTGCCAGCAGCTTCGTATATAGCGGGAGTACCGGGGAGCTGTTTTTT	CASSFVYSGSTGELFF
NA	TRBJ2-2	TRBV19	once	TGTGCCAGTAGTATTCCCACAGGGTCACCTACCGGGGAGCTGTTTTTT	CASSIPTGSPTGELFF
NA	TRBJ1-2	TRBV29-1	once	TGCAGCGTTGAAAAGGGGGACCCTAACTATGGCTACACCTTC	CSVEKGDPNYGYTF
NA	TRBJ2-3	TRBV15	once	TGTGCCACCAGCAGAGGACCGGACTGGACGGATACGCAGTATTTT	CATSRGPDWTDTQYF
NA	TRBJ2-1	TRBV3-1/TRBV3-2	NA	TGTGCCAGCAGCCCCACGACCCGGGTGGAGCAGTTCTTC	CASSPTTRVEQFF
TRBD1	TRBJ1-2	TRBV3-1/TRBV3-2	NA	TGTGCCAGCAGCTGGGACAGGGGAGGTGGCTACACCTTC	CASSWDRGGGYTF
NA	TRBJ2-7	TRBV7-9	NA	TGTGCCAGCAGCTCGGTGAGAGGTGGCAGGGGACACGAGCAGTACTTC	CASSSVRGGRGHEQYF
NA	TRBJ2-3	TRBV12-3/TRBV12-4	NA	TGTGCCAGCAGTCAAGGGGTAAATACGCAGTATTTT	CASSQGVNTQYF
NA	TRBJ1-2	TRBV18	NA	TGTGCCAGCTCACCTGACCGGGGTGGCTACACCTTC	CASSPDRGGYTF
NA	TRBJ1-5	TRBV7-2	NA	TGTGCCAGCAGCTTAGGGGACAATGGTTTTCAGCCCCAGCATTTT	CASSLGDNGFQPQHF
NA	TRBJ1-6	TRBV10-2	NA	TGCGCCAGCAGTGCCCAGGAAATTTCGGTCAATTCACCCCTCCACTTT	CASSAQEISVNSPLHF
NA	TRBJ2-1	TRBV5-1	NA	TGCGCCAGCAGCTTCTCAGGATCGGTCAATGAGCAGTTCTTC	CASSFSGSVNEQFF